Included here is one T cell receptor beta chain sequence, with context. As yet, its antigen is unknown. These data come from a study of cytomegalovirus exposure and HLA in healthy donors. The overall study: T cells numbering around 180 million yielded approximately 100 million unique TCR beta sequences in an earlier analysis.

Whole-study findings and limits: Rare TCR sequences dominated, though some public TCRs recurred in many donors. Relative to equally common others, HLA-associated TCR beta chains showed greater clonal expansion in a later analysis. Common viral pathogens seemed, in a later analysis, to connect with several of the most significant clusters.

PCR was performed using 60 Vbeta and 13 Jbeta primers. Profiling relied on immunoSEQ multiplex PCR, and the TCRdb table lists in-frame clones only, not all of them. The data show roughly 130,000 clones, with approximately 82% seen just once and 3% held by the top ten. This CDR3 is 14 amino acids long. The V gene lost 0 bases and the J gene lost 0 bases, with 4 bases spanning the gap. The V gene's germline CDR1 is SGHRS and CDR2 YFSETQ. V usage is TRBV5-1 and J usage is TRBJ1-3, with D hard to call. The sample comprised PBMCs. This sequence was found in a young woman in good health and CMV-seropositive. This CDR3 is CASSLDSSGNTIYF. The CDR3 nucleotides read TGCGCCAGCAGCTTGGACAGCTCTGGAAACACCATATATTTT. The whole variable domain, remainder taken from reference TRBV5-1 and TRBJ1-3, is KAGVTQTPRYLIKTRGQQVTLSCSPISGHRSVSWYQQTPGQGLQFLFEYFSETQRNKGNFPGRFSGRQFSNSRSEMNVSTLELGDSALYLCASSLDSSGNTIYFGEGSWLTVV.